These T cell receptor beta chains were read from a single sample in a study of OX40 agonist ivuxolimab in advanced cancers. Sequencing used immunoSEQ multiplex PCR; TCRdb keeps in-frame clones, though not all of them. Among approximately 44,000 clones listed, roughly 80% were seen once. Here the sequenced sample was CD4+ or CD8+ T cells sorted from blood, taken in a trial of the OX40 agonist ivuxolimab. Receptors originate from an adult with an advanced solid tumor such as melanoma, head and neck, liver or kidney cancer. Both conserved end residues are part of each CDR3. D genes are given only for firm matches. Not every row has a clone size; where given, it reads once, few, many or a size class.

cdr3_nt,cdr3_aa,j_call,d_call,v_call,clone_size
TGTGCCAGCAGCCTGGGGGTGATCTATGGCTACACCTTC,CASSLGVIYGYTF,TRBJ1-2,.,TRBV7-9,.
TGTGCCAGCAGCTCTCAGGGGGCGGGAGGGGATACGCAGTATTTT,CASSSQGAGGDTQYF,TRBJ2-3,.,TRBV5-6,.
TGTGCCAGCAGTCCAAACCGGGCAAATGAGCAGTTCTTC,CASSPNRANEQFF,TRBJ2-1,.,TRBV28,.
TGTGCCAGCAGCTTAGATCGGCAGAATAGCCGGTGGACCCAGTACTTC,CASSLDRQNSRWTQYF,TRBJ2-5,.,TRBV7-9,.
TGTGCCAGCTCACCGAGATCCCCGACTAGCGGGAGTAAAGAGCAGTACTTC,CASSPRSPTSGSKEQYF,TRBJ2-7,TRBD2,TRBV18,.
TGTGCCATCAGTCCGGGACTAGCGGGAGGAGGCTCCAAAAACATTCAGTACTTC,CAISPGLAGGGSKNIQYF,TRBJ2-4,TRBD2,TRBV10-3,few
TGTGCCAGCAGTTCCGTTTTTGGCTACACCCTTTCCGAGCAGTACTTC,CASSSVFGYTLSEQYF,TRBJ2-7,.,TRBV6-5,once
TGTGCCAGCAGCAAAGTACAGGGGAAGAACACTGAAGCTTTCTTT,CASSKVQGKNTEAFF,TRBJ1-1,.,TRBV21-1,.
TGTGCCAGTAGCGATCCTCGGGGGATCCATGAAAAACTGTTTTTT,CASSDPRGIHEKLFF,TRBJ1-4,.,TRBV19,.
TGTGCCAGTAGTATAACCCGGACAGGGGGCCGTAGCAATCAGCCCCAGCATTTT,CASSITRTGGRSNQPQHF,TRBJ1-5,TRBD1,TRBV19,.
TGTGCCAGCAGCTTAGAGACTAGACCGGGCGGGGAGCTGTTTTTT,CASSLETRPGGELFF,TRBJ2-2,.,TRBV11-3,once
TGTGCCAGCAGCTTGCCATTCGGAGTAGCGACCCAAAGAACCCAGTACTTC,CASSLPFGVATQRTQYF,TRBJ2-5,.,TRBV7-8,.
TGCGCCAGCAGCCAAAGGGTGGGACCTAGCTCCGGGGATACGCAGTATTTT,CASSQRVGPSSGDTQYF,TRBJ2-3,.,TRBV4-1,.
TGTGCCAGCAGCGCCACGGGACGGCTTAGCACAGATACGCAGTATTTT,CASSATGRLSTDTQYF,TRBJ2-3,.,TRBV9,.
TGCGCCAGCAGCCTCCATGGGGGAGCCTACGAGCAGTACTTC,CASSLHGGAYEQYF,TRBJ2-7,.,TRBV5-1,.
TGTGCCAGCAGTCATCATGACAGGACCAATCAGCCCCAGCATTTT,CASSHHDRTNQPQHF,TRBJ1-5,.,TRBV6-6,.